This is a list of T cell receptor beta chains from one sample in a study of control samples from healthy donors and cancer patients. The method was immunoSEQ multiplex PCR; TCRdb's version includes in-frame clones alone and lacks a portion of them. Here the sample spans 100,000 to 150,000 clones, 80% to 95% being singletons. Sequenced material: blood. These receptors came from a man aged 18 to 35 in good health. The CDR3 runs from the conserved cysteine through the conserved F or W. Fields, in order: CDR3 DNA, CDR3 protein, D gene, clone size, J gene, V gene. D genes are given only for firm matches. Where a row states a size, it is once, few, many or the class of an expanded clone; other rows omit it.

CDR3 DNA: TGTGCCAGCAGCTTAACAGGGGGAAATTCACCCCTCCACTTT; CDR3 protein: CASSLTGGNSPLHF; D gene: TRBD1; clone size: -; J gene: TRBJ1-6; V gene: TRBV9
CDR3 DNA: TGTGCCAGCAGCAAAGAATTGGGGGGGCCGAGGGTCGGAGACTATGGCTACACCTTC; CDR3 protein: CASSKELGGPRVGDYGYTF; D gene: -; clone size: -; J gene: TRBJ1-2; V gene: TRBV21-1
CDR3 DNA: TGTGCCAGCAGCTTAGGGATCAAAGGGGGGGAATACGAAAAACTGTTTTTT; CDR3 protein: CASSLGIKGGEYEKLFF; D gene: -; clone size: -; J gene: TRBJ1-4; V gene: TRBV7-9
CDR3 DNA: TGTGCCAGCAGCCTTTATAACTATGGCTACACCTTC; CDR3 protein: CASSLYNYGYTF; D gene: -; clone size: -; J gene: TRBJ1-2; V gene: TRBV7-2
CDR3 DNA: TGTGCCAGCAGCTTGGCGGGGTCCGAGCAGTACTTC; CDR3 protein: CASSLAGSEQYF; D gene: -; clone size: -; J gene: TRBJ2-7; V gene: TRBV5-4
CDR3 DNA: TGTGCCAGCGCCGGGACAGGGACCGGGGAGCTGTTTTTT; CDR3 protein: CASAGTGTGELFF; D gene: TRBD1; clone size: -; J gene: TRBJ2-2; V gene: TRBV6-5
CDR3 DNA: TGTGCCAGTAGTATGCGGAAAGCTCCCAACACCGGGGAGCTGTTTTTT; CDR3 protein: CASSMRKAPNTGELFF; D gene: -; clone size: -; J gene: TRBJ2-2; V gene: TRBV19
CDR3 DNA: TGTGCCTCCCAGGCTGGGGCCTCCTGGGGCAATCAGCCCCAGCATTTT; CDR3 protein: CASQAGASWGNQPQHF; D gene: -; clone size: -; J gene: TRBJ1-5; V gene: TRBV19
CDR3 DNA: TGTGCCAGCGGATTTGGCACTGAAGCTTTCTTT; CDR3 protein: CASGFGTEAFF; D gene: -; clone size: -; J gene: TRBJ1-1; V gene: TRBV7-9
CDR3 DNA: TGTGCCAGCAGCCGGGGGACCGGGACAGAAAACATTCAGTACTTC; CDR3 protein: CASSRGTGTENIQYF; D gene: TRBD1; clone size: -; J gene: TRBJ2-4; V gene: TRBV3-1/TRBV3-2
CDR3 DNA: TGTGCCAGCAGCGCCCCCCCGGGGACCTATGGCTACACCTTC; CDR3 protein: CASSAPPGTYGYTF; D gene: -; clone size: once; J gene: TRBJ1-2; V gene: TRBV2
CDR3 DNA: TGTGCCAGCAGCGGGGGGGCTAGCGGGGATAACAATGAGCAGTTCTTC; CDR3 protein: CASSGGASGDNNEQFF; D gene: TRBD2; clone size: -; J gene: TRBJ2-1; V gene: TRBV7-2
CDR3 DNA: TGCGCCAGCAGCTCCGCAACATGGACAGGGGATGGCTACACCTTC; CDR3 protein: CASSSATWTGDGYTF; D gene: TRBD1; clone size: -; J gene: TRBJ1-2; V gene: TRBV5-1
CDR3 DNA: TGTGCCAGCAGCCAAGATGCGGTGGGTGATGAGCAGTTCTTC; CDR3 protein: CASSQDAVGDEQFF; D gene: -; clone size: -; J gene: TRBJ2-1; V gene: TRBV14
CDR3 DNA: TGCGCCAGCAGCCACTCAAGGGGGCCAAGGCAAAGTACCTACGAGCAGTACTTC; CDR3 protein: CASSHSRGPRQSTYEQYF; D gene: TRBD1; clone size: -; J gene: TRBJ2-7; V gene: TRBV4-1
CDR3 DNA: TGTGCCAGCAGTCGACTAGCGGGGGGGCCGGGGGTAGATACGCAGTATTTT; CDR3 protein: CASSRLAGGPGVDTQYF; D gene: TRBD2; clone size: -; J gene: TRBJ2-3; V gene: TRBV6-6
CDR3 DNA: TGTGCCAGCAGCACCCCCGAGGGTAGCGGGGGCCCCGGGGAGCTGTTTTTT; CDR3 protein: CASSTPEGSGGPGELFF; D gene: -; clone size: -; J gene: TRBJ2-2; V gene: TRBV21-1
CDR3 DNA: TGTGCCAGCAGTGAAGCGCCCGGACAGGGGGAGGATACGCAGTATTTT; CDR3 protein: CASSEAPGQGEDTQYF; D gene: TRBD1; clone size: -; J gene: TRBJ2-3; V gene: TRBV6-1
CDR3 DNA: TGTGCCAGCAGCCTCGGGACTAGCGGGGGCCGGAGCTCCTACGAGCAGTACTTC; CDR3 protein: CASSLGTSGGRSSYEQYF; D gene: TRBD2; clone size: -; J gene: TRBJ2-7; V gene: TRBV11-2
CDR3 DNA: TGCGCCAGCAGTTCCTTCGGGACAGGACGGGCCGGGGATGGCTACACCTTC; CDR3 protein: CASSSFGTGRAGDGYTF; D gene: TRBD1; clone size: -; J gene: TRBJ1-2; V gene: TRBV5-1
CDR3 DNA: TGCGCCAGCAGCTCAACAGGGGACACTGAAGCTTTCTTT; CDR3 protein: CASSSTGDTEAFF; D gene: TRBD1; clone size: -; J gene: TRBJ1-1; V gene: TRBV5-1
CDR3 DNA: TGTGCCACCAGTGATTCTGTTACAGATACGCAGTATTTT; CDR3 protein: CATSDSVTDTQYF; D gene: -; clone size: -; J gene: TRBJ2-3; V gene: TRBV24-1
CDR3 DNA: TGTGCCAGCAGCCAATCGAGAGGGGAGAACACTGAAGCTTTCTTT; CDR3 protein: CASSQSRGENTEAFF; D gene: -; clone size: -; J gene: TRBJ1-1; V gene: TRBV16
CDR3 DNA: TGTGCCAGCAGCTTAGAACAGTCCCTGAACACCGGGGAGCTGTTTTTT; CDR3 protein: CASSLEQSLNTGELFF; D gene: -; clone size: -; J gene: TRBJ2-2; V gene: TRBV7-2
CDR3 DNA: TGTGCCAGCAGCCAAGATAGCTGGGGCTCCTATGGCTACACCTTC; CDR3 protein: CASSQDSWGSYGYTF; D gene: -; clone size: -; J gene: TRBJ1-2; V gene: TRBV3-1/TRBV3-2
CDR3 DNA: TGTGCCATAGCCGGGACAGGGGCCGAAGCTTTCTTT; CDR3 protein: CAIAGTGAEAFF; D gene: TRBD1; clone size: -; J gene: TRBJ1-1; V gene: TRBV10-3
CDR3 DNA: TGTGCCAGCAGTTACATCGAGGGGGGGGAGCAGTACTTC; CDR3 protein: CASSYIEGGEQYF; D gene: -; clone size: -; J gene: TRBJ2-7; V gene: TRBV6-5
CDR3 DNA: TGTGCCAGCAGCGTACAGGGTGGTGGAAACACCATATATTTT; CDR3 protein: CASSVQGGGNTIYF; D gene: -; clone size: -; J gene: TRBJ1-3; V gene: TRBV5-4
CDR3 DNA: TGTGCCAGCAGCCCAGACTCAAACACTGAAGCTTTCTTT; CDR3 protein: CASSPDSNTEAFF; D gene: -; clone size: -; J gene: TRBJ1-1; V gene: TRBV7-3
CDR3 DNA: TGTGCCAGCAGTTTATCTCCGCGGGGGGCCGGGTCGGAGACCCAGTACTTC; CDR3 protein: CASSLSPRGAGSETQYF; D gene: TRBD2; clone size: -; J gene: TRBJ2-5; V gene: TRBV27
CDR3 DNA: TGTGCCACCAGTCCAAACCCCGGGACAGACACAGATACGCAGTATTTT; CDR3 protein: CATSPNPGTDTDTQYF; D gene: TRBD1; clone size: -; J gene: TRBJ2-3; V gene: TRBV24-1
CDR3 DNA: TGTGCCAGCAGTTACGGGCGGGCTATTGGCTACACCTTC; CDR3 protein: CASSYGRAIGYTF; D gene: -; clone size: -; J gene: TRBJ1-2; V gene: TRBV6-5
CDR3 DNA: TGTGCCAGCACCTCCCAGTCCCGGGGGGTAGGGGCCAACGTCCTGACTTTC; CDR3 protein: CASTSQSRGVGANVLTF; D gene: TRBD2; clone size: -; J gene: TRBJ2-6; V gene: TRBV7-2
CDR3 DNA: TGTGCCAGCAGCCCCCTGGGGGGGGAAGGGGAGCTGTTTTTT; CDR3 protein: CASSPLGGEGELFF; D gene: TRBD2; clone size: -; J gene: TRBJ2-2; V gene: TRBV11-2
CDR3 DNA: TGTGCCAGCAGTTTGACAGGGGAAAGGGCTAACTATGGCTACACCTTC; CDR3 protein: CASSLTGERANYGYTF; D gene: TRBD1; clone size: once; J gene: TRBJ1-2; V gene: TRBV27
CDR3 DNA: TGTGCCAGCAGTACTACAGGGATGTCCTACAATGAGCAGTTCTTC; CDR3 protein: CASSTTGMSYNEQFF; D gene: -; clone size: -; J gene: TRBJ2-1; V gene: TRBV5-4
CDR3 DNA: TGTGCCAGTGGGCCCGGGACAGACCAAGAGACCCAGTACTTC; CDR3 protein: CASGPGTDQETQYF; D gene: TRBD1; clone size: few; J gene: TRBJ2-5; V gene: TRBV19
CDR3 DNA: TGTGCCAGCGGGGGGACAGGCTATGGCTACACCTTC; CDR3 protein: CASGGTGYGYTF; D gene: TRBD1; clone size: -; J gene: TRBJ1-2; V gene: TRBV2
CDR3 DNA: TGTGCCAGCAGCTTAGCCGGGACAGGGCAAATAAATGAGCAGTTCTTC; CDR3 protein: CASSLAGTGQINEQFF; D gene: TRBD1; clone size: -; J gene: TRBJ2-1; V gene: TRBV7-9
CDR3 DNA: TGTGCCAGCAGTCAACTCAGGACAGGGGATGAGGGCTATGGCTACACCTTC; CDR3 protein: CASSQLRTGDEGYGYTF; D gene: TRBD1; clone size: -; J gene: TRBJ1-2; V gene: TRBV11-3
CDR3 DNA: TGCGCCAGCCATACAGGGCCAGGGGACACTGAAGCTTTCTTT; CDR3 protein: CASHTGPGDTEAFF; D gene: -; clone size: -; J gene: TRBJ1-1; V gene: TRBV4-1
CDR3 DNA: TGTGCCAGCCGCGGACAAAGGGAGTACCGGCACTATGGCTACACCTTC; CDR3 protein: CASRGQREYRHYGYTF; D gene: -; clone size: -; J gene: TRBJ1-2; V gene: TRBV7-3
CDR3 DNA: TGTGCCAGCACAATCCGGGAGGAAGAGACCCAGTACTTC; CDR3 protein: CASTIREEETQYF; D gene: TRBD2; clone size: -; J gene: TRBJ2-5; V gene: TRBV28
CDR3 DNA: TGCGCCAGCAGCCAAGGTACCGGACAGGGGAGGAACTATGGCTACACCTTC; CDR3 protein: CASSQGTGQGRNYGYTF; D gene: TRBD1; clone size: -; J gene: TRBJ1-2; V gene: TRBV4-1